This TCR beta chain was captured in a study of OX40 agonist ivuxolimab in advanced cancers. On the study more broadly: Those enrolled were approximately 78% male, with a mean age of around 57 years and ages from 23 to 79.

Repertoires were generated with immunoSEQ multiplex PCR, while TCRdb's copy carries only in-frame clones and drops some. This table has some 62,000 clones, roughly 81% appearing once. The CDR3 consists of 15 residues. Trimming removed 6 bases at V and 3 bases at J, with 17 bases between. Germline CDR1 is MGHRA and CDR2 is YSYEKL. V is TRBV4-1 and J is TRBJ2-5, with D tentatively TRBD1 (6 bases). Sequencing was performed on CD4+ or CD8+ T cells sorted from blood, taken in a trial of the OX40 agonist ivuxolimab. The TCR sequence derives from an adult with an advanced solid tumor such as melanoma, head and neck, liver or kidney cancer. The chain's CDR3 is CASRLSGTRKETQYF. The CDR3 DNA reads TGCGCCAGCAGACTATCCGGGACACGAAAAGAGACCCAGTACTTC.